Below, 22 T cell receptor beta chains from the same sample are listed, as sequenced in a study of T cell responses to AZD1222 COVID-19 vaccine. Here immunoSEQ multiplex PCR was the method, and the copy in TCRdb shows in-frame clones only, minus some. Here the sample spans approximately 31,000 clones, around 89% being singletons. The material was peripheral blood, obtained 28 days after the second AZD1222 dose. The origin of the receptors is an adult who received the AZD1222 COVID-19 vaccine.

The V call is TRBV9, the J call TRBJ2-6; 7 nucleotides match TRBD2. The CDR3 loop spans 17 amino acids. The ends lost 1 base at V and 0 bases at J; junction bases unmatched: 4. The germline V gene encodes CDR1 SGDLS and CDR2 YYNGEE. CDR3 DNA sequence: TGTGCCAGCAGCGTATCTTGGACTAGCTCTGGGGCCAACGTCCTGACTTTC. This translates into CASSVSWTSSGANVLTF.

The chain links TRBV6-5 to TRBJ1-2; possibly TRBD1 for D (6 bases). The CDR3 is made up of 14 amino acids. Between the trimmed V and J ends, which lost 6 bases and 1 base, there was a span of 12 bases. Germline lookup yields CDR1 MNHEY and CDR2 SVGAGI. The CDR3 loop reads CASRGQLYNYGYTF. The CDR3 bases are TGTGCCAGCAGAGGACAGCTTTATAACTATGGCTACACCTTC.

The chain couples TRBV19 to TRBJ1-1; the D is unclear. The CDR3 has 14 amino acids. Germline V gene data show CDR1 as LNHDA and CDR2 as SQIVND (reference sequence). V gave up 4 bases and J gave up 1 base, with 10 bases separating them. CDR3 region: CASSKVWENTEAFF. In nucleotides, the CDR3 is TGTGCCAGTAGTAAGGTGTGGGAGAACACTGAAGCTTTCTTT.

The DNA for the CDR3 is TGTGCAAGTCGCCTCCGCGGACTAGCGGGGGGGCAAAACGGGGAGCTGTTTTTT. Its translation is CASRLRGLAGGQNGELFF. The chain has TRBV12-2 and TRBJ2-2; no DNA check was done on the table's D call, TRBD2. TRBV12-2 is a pseudogene locus. This CDR3 spans 18 amino acids.

The chain couples TRBV2 to TRBJ2-2, with 9 nucleotides matching TRBD1. V lost 4 bases and J lost 3; bases outside the gene matches: 18. The CDR3 sequence is 20 residues long. Germline CDR1 reads SNHLY; CDR2 reads FYNNEI. The CDR3 sequence: CASSGDFLFTGGTDTGELFF. For the CDR3, the DNA is TGTGCCAGCAGTGGAGATTTCCTATTTACAGGGGGCACGGACACCGGGGAGCTGTTTTTT. Supplemented by reference TRBV2 and TRBJ2-2, the full variable domain reads EPEVTQTPSHQVTQMGQEVILRCVPISNHLYFYWYRQILGQKVEFLVSFYNNEISEKSEIFDDQFSVERPDGSNFTLKIRSTKLEDSAMYFCASSGDFLFTGGTDTGELFFGEGSRLTVL.

The rearrangement uses TRBV28 and TRBJ2-5; 13 bases fit TRBD2. The CDR3 runs to 15 residues. V shed 5 bases, J shed 6 bases, and the junction held 6 bases outside the gene matches. The V gene's germline CDR1 is MDHEN and CDR2 SYDVKM. The CDR3 region is CASSARLAGGQTQYF. CDR3 in DNA: TGTGCCAGCAGTGCCCGACTAGCGGGGGGTCAGACCCAGTACTTC. The entire variable domain, with the rest obtained from reference TRBV28 and TRBJ2-5, is as follows: DVKVTQSSRYLVKRTGEKVFLECVQDMDHENMFWYRQDPGLGLRLIYFSYDVKMKEKGDIPEGYSVSREKKERFSLILESASTNQTSMYLCASSARLAGGQTQYFGPGTRLLVL.

The CDR3 region has the DNA TGTGCCAGCAGCTTTGTCGGCCAGGAGCAGTTCTTC. Its translation is CASSFVGQEQFF. The chain recombines TRBV5-6 with TRBJ2-1; D is unresolved. The CDR3 length is 12 residues. Per the germline V gene, CDR1 is SGHDT and CDR2 is YYEEEE. The germline V and J ends were trimmed by 2 bases and 10 bases, with 10 bases remaining between them.

The rearrangement uses TRBV5-1 and TRBJ1-5, with a weak D call TRBD1 (5 bases). Between the trimmed V and J ends, which lost 1 base and 0 bases, there was a span of 8 bases. The CDR3 runs 15 residues. Germline V gives CDR1 SGHRS, CDR2 YFSETQ. Here the CDR3 DNA reads TGCGCCAGCAGCTTGTGGGGGAATAGCAATCAGCCCCAGCATTTT. This sequence encodes CASSLWGNSNQPQHF. Drawing the rest from reference TRBV5-1 and TRBJ1-5, the complete variable domain is KAGVTQTPRYLIKTRGQQVTLSCSPISGHRSVSWYQQTPGQGLQFLFEYFSETQRNKGNFPGRFSGRQFSNSRSEMNVSTLELGDSALYLCASSLWGNSNQPQHFGDGTRLSIL.

The J gene is TRBJ1-2, the V gene TRBV5-6; D unresolved. Germline loops: CDR1 SGHDT, CDR2 YYEEEE. The CDR3 totals 11 residues. V was cut by 1 base and J by 8 bases, with 6 bases left in between. For the CDR3, the DNA is TGTGCCAGCAGCTTGTTCTCGGGCTACACCTTC. Its translation: CASSLFSGYTF.

The rearrangement links TRBV7-2 to TRBJ2-3, with TRBD2 matching 8 bases. This CDR3 region has 14 residues. Germline CDR1 is SGHTA and CDR2 is FQGNSA. Trimming removed 4 bases from V and 6 bases from J; junction bases left unmatched: 6. This CDR3 is CASSSGLAFDTQYF. DNA of the CDR3: TGTGCCAGCAGCTCCGGACTAGCTTTCGATACGCAGTATTTT.

The chain links TRBV6-5 to TRBJ1-1; no clear D gene. Germline lookup yields CDR1 MNHEY and CDR2 SVGAGI. The CDR3 runs to 13 residues. Trimming stripped 7 bases from V and 1 base from J, with 10 bases between. The CDR3 reads CASMGIRNTEAFF. In DNA, the CDR3 is TGTGCCAGCATGGGAATTCGGAACACTGAAGCTTTCTTT.

The gene calls are TRBV7-9 and TRBJ1-3; D is unclear. The CDR3 loop spans 15 amino acids. V shed 1 base and J shed 1 base, with 8 bases lying between them. Germline V gene lookup returns CDR1 SEHNR and CDR2 FQNEAQ (reference sequence). CDR3 sequence (DNA): TGTGCCAGCAGCTTAGTGGCGGGTTCTGGAAACACCATATATTTT. As protein: CASSLVAGSGNTIYF.

The rearrangement joins TRBV4-1 to TRBJ2-6, with 8 bases fitting TRBD1. The V gene's germline CDR1 is MGHRA and CDR2 YSYEKL. The CDR3 is made up of 16 amino acids. The ends lost 6 bases at V and 2 bases at J; junction bases unmatched: 6. CDR3 residues: CASRQGAGTGANVLTF. CDR3 DNA: TGCGCCAGCAGGCAGGGGGCCGGTACTGGGGCCAACGTCCTGACTTTC.

The chain combines TRBV3-1 (or the pseudogene TRBV3-2) with TRBJ1-2, with D unresolved. Germline-derived CDR1 and CDR2 are LGHDT and YNNKEL (reference sequence). The V end was cut by 6 bases, the J end by 3 bases, with 11 bases between. The CDR3 contains 13 residues. CDR3 nucleotide sequence: TGTGCCAGCAGGTCCTTGAGGGACTATGGCTACACCTTC. Translated: CASRSLRDYGYTF.

This chain's CDR3 is CASSTAGQGAGEQFF. The CDR3 bases are TGTGCCAGCAGCACAGCGGGACAGGGGGCTGGTGAGCAGTTCTTC. The chain has TRBV7-2 and TRBJ2-1; 12 bases match TRBD1. CDR3 size: 15 residues. Germline V gene data show CDR1 as SGHTA and CDR2 as FQGNSA. Trimming took 5 bases from V and 9 from J; bases not matched to a gene: 8.

This clone was picked up one time. The chain recombines TRBV24-1 with TRBJ2-2, with 9 bases matching TRBD1. After removal of 3 bases from V and 1 base from J, the junction contained 2 bases not matched to a gene. There are 16 residues in the CDR3. Germline V gene data show CDR1 as KGHDR and CDR2 as SFDVKD. Here the CDR3 reads CATSDVGQGNTGELFF. DNA of the CDR3: TGTGCCACCAGTGATGTGGGACAGGGGAACACCGGGGAGCTGTTTTTT.

The chain carries TRBV5-1 and TRBJ1-1; no reliable D call. Germline V lookup: CDR1 SGHRS, CDR2 YFSETQ. With 0 bases removed from V and 6 bases from J, the gap between germline ends came to 12 bases. This CDR3 is 14 amino acids long. CDR3 loop: CASSLEAGKAEAFF. The CDR3 DNA sequence: TGCGCCAGCAGCTTGGAGGCAGGCAAGGCTGAAGCTTTCTTT.

This CDR3 reads CASGPGWGGYTF. In DNA, the CDR3 is TGTGCCAGCGGACCTGGGTGGGGAGGCTACACCTTC. This chain connects TRBV5-6 to TRBJ1-2; unclear D gene. Germline lookup yields CDR1 SGHDT and CDR2 YYEEEE. V was shortened by 7 bases and J by 8 bases, with 15 bases between the two germline ends. The CDR3 is made up of 12 amino acids.

The CDR3 DNA follows: TGTGCCAGTAGTGCTTTAGCGGGGGGGACCGGGGAGCTGTTTTTT. Amino acid sequence: CASSALAGGTGELFF. V usage is TRBV19 and J usage is TRBJ2-2; 11 bases agree with TRBD2. J was trimmed by 5 bases and V by 5 bases; bases with no gene match: 4. The CDR3 spans 15 residues. Germline V lookup: CDR1 LNHDA, CDR2 SQIVND (reference sequence).

DNA of the CDR3: TGTGCCACGACACCAACCCTCAACTCAAGACTAGCGGGGGGGCACGAGCAGTACTTC. Protein: CATTPTLNSRLAGGHEQYF. The genes are TRBV5-4 and TRBJ2-7; 14 bases are shared with TRBD2. V shed 9 bases and J 5 bases; nucleotides not matched to a gene: 22. This CDR3 region has 19 residues. Germline V gives CDR1 SGHNT, CDR2 YYREEE (reference sequence).

J is TRBJ2-3 and V is TRBV5-1; TRBD2 aligns across 7 bases. This CDR3 has 15 residues. The V and J ends lost 3 bases and 1 base, in that order; junction bases with no gene match: 5. The germline V gene encodes CDR1 SGHRS and CDR2 YFSETQ. The CDR3 region is CASSYRDYGTDTQYF. As DNA, the CDR3 is TGCGCCAGCAGCTACCGGGACTATGGCACAGATACGCAGTATTTT.

The V call is TRBV6-5, the J call TRBJ1-1; tentatively, D is TRBD1 (5 bases). The ends were cut back, 2 bases at V and 7 bases at J, with 11 bases in the middle. The CDR3 runs to 13 residues. Germline values: CDR1 MNHEY, CDR2 SVGAGI. The chain's CDR3 is CASSYRGEGEAFF. The DNA of the CDR3 is TGTGCCAGCAGTTACCGGGGGGAGGGTGAAGCTTTCTTT.